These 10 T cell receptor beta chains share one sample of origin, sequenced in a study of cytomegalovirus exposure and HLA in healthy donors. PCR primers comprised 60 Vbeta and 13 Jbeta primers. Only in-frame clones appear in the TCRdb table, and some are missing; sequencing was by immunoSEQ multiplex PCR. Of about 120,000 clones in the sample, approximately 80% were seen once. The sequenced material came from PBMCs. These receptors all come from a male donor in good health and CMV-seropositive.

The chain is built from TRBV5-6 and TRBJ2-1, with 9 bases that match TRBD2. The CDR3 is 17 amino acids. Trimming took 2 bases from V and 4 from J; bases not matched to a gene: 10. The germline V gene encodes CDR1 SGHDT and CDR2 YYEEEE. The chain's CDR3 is CASSFRPRLAVYNEQFF. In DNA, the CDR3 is TGTGCCAGCAGCTTTCGCCCGAGACTAGCGGTGTACAATGAGCAGTTCTTC.

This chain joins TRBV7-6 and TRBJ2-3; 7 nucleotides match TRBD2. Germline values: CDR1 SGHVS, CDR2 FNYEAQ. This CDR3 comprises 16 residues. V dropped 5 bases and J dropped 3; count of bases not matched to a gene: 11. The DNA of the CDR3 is TGTGCCAGCAGCCCCCGAGTGGGCGGGAGTACAGATACGCAGTATTTT. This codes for CASSPRVGGSTDTQYF.

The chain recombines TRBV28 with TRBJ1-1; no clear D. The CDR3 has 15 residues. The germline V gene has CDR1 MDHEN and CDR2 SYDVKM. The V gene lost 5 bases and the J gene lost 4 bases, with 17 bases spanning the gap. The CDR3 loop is CASSTPSRAGTEAFF. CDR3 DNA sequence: TGTGCCAGCAGTACCCCATCCCGCGCCGGCACTGAAGCTTTCTTT.

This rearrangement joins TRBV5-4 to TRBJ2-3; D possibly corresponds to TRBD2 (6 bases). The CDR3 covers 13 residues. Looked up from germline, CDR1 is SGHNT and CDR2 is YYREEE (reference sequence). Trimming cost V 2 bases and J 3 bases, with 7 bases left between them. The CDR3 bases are TGTGCCAGCAGCTTCAGCGGGACAGATACGCAGTATTTT. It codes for CASSFSGTDTQYF.

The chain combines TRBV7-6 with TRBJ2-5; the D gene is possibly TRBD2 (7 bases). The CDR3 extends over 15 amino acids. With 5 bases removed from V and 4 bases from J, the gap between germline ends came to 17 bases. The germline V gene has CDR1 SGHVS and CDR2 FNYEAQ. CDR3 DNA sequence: TGTGCCAGCAGCCCTATTCCGGGGGGCCGAGAGACCCAGTACTTC. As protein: CASSPIPGGRETQYF.

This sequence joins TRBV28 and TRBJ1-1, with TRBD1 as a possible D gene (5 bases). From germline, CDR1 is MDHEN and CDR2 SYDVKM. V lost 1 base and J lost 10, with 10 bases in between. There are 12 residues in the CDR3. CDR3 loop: CASSLLRTLAFF. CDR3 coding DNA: TGTGCCAGCAGTTTATTGCGGACACTAGCTTTCTTT.

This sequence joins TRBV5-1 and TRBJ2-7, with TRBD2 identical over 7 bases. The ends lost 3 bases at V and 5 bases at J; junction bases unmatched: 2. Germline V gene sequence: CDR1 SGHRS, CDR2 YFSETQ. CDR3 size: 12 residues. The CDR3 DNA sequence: TGCGCCAGCAGCTACGGGGGGAACGAGCAGTACTTC. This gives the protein CASSYGGNEQYF.

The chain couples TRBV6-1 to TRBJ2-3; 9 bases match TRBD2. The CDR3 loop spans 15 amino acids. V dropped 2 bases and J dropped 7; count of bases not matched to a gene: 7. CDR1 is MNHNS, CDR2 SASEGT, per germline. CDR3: CASSEPGGGAHTQYF. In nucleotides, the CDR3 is TGTGCCAGCAGTGAACCGGGCGGGGGGGCCCATACGCAGTATTTT.

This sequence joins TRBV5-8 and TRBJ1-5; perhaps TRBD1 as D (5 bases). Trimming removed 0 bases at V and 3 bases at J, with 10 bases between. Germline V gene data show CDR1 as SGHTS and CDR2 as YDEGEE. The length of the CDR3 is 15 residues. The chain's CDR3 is CASSLARASNQPQHF. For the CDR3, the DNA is TGTGCCAGCAGCTTGGCCAGGGCTTCCAATCAGCCCCAGCATTTT.

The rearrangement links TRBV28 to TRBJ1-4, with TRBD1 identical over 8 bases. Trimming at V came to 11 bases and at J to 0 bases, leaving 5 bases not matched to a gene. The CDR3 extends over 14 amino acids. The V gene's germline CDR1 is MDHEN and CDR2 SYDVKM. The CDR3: CAGQGSATNEKLFF. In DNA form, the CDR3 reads TGTGCCGGACAGGGATCGGCAACTAATGAAAAACTGTTTTTT.